This T cell receptor beta chain is from a study of OX40 agonist ivuxolimab in advanced cancers. Study summary: Males comprised 82.7% of the group, whose mean age was 60 years (range roughly 20 to 85). Points from the study as a whole: Expanded peripheral T cell antigen specificity was not determined. Average numbers of expanded clones were greater in CD8+ T cells than in CD4+.

Comment on this clone: Its antigen is as yet unknown.

TCRdb keeps only in-frame clones here, not all; method: immunoSEQ multiplex PCR. The top ten hold 2.5% to 3% of the sample, which has around 70,000 clones, about 91% seen once. The germline gives CDR1 SGHNT, CDR2 YYREEE (reference sequence). Trimming removed 4 bases at V and 2 bases at J, with 16 bases between. The CDR3 sequence is 15 residues long. V usage is TRBV5-4 and J usage is TRBJ2-7; a possible D gene is TRBD2 (5 bases). The source of this sequence is an adult with an advanced solid tumor such as melanoma, head and neck, liver or kidney cancer. The sequencing here drew on CD4+ or CD8+ T cells sorted from blood, taken in a trial of the OX40 agonist ivuxolimab. CDR3 coding DNA: TGTGCCAGCAGCCCAGAACGAACGGGAACCTACGAGCAGTACTTC. This translates into CASSPERTGTYEQYF.